A selection of T cell receptor beta chains follows, all from one sample in a study of cytomegalovirus exposure and HLA in healthy donors. The data were produced by immunoSEQ multiplex PCR, yet TCRdb's version contains in-frame clones alone and is incomplete. This sample carries around 100,000 clones, 65% to 75% of them seen once, and the ten largest clones take around 5%. Material for sequencing was PBMCs. The receptor source for this set is a man younger than 45 in good health and CMV-seropositive. Both conserved end residues are part of each CDR3. The D gene is left open where the match is weak. Expanded clones get a size class; other rows say once, few or many, or leave the size out.

D,size,J,V,CDR3,DNA
TRBD2,NA,TRBJ2-7,TRBV29-1,CSVEGGLGGFYEQYF,TGCAGCGTTGAAGGGGGCCTCGGGGGGTTCTACGAGCAGTACTTC
TRBD1,NA,TRBJ2-7,TRBV5-6,CASSPVGQGWDEQYF,TGTGCCAGCAGCCCTGTGGGACAGGGTTGGGACGAGCAGTACTTC
TRBD2,once,TRBJ2-1,TRBV4-2,CASSQVGGSYNEQFF,TGTGCCAGCAGCCAAGTCGGGGGGTCCTACAATGAGCAGTTCTTC
TRBD2,NA,TRBJ2-1,TRBV2,CASRSSGGSYNEQFF,TGTGCCAGCAGGTCTTCCGGGGGGTCCTACAATGAGCAGTTCTTC
TRBD1,NA,TRBJ1-1,TRBV6-6,CASSYFTGGRGEAFF,TGTGCCAGCAGTTACTTTACAGGGGGCCGGGGTGAAGCTTTCTTT
TRBD1,NA,TRBJ2-3,TRBV10-3,CAISTDRVTDTQYF,TGTGCCATCAGCACTGACAGGGTCACAGATACGCAGTATTTT
TRBD1,medium-sized,TRBJ2-7,TRBV5-6,CASSSAWDRGYEQYF,TGTGCCAGCAGCTCGGCCTGGGACAGGGGCTACGAGCAGTACTTC
TRBD2,NA,TRBJ2-5,TRBV2,CASSGLAGETQYF,TGTGCCAGCAGCGGACTAGCTGGAGAGACCCAGTACTTC
NA,NA,TRBJ1-2,TRBV15,CATSRDKGDYGYTF,TGTGCCACCAGCAGAGATAAGGGGGACTATGGCTACACCTTC
NA,NA,TRBJ2-1,TRBV28,CASNLTPGNEQFF,TGTGCCAGCAACCTAACCCCCGGCAATGAGCAGTTCTTC
NA,NA,TRBJ2-7,TRBV27,CASSLSHRAGPYEQYF,TGTGCCAGCAGTTTAAGTCATAGGGCGGGGCCCTACGAGCAGTACTTC
NA,NA,TRBJ1-1,TRBV7-9,CASSFPGQNTEAFF,TGTGCCAGCAGCTTTCCCGGACAGAACACTGAAGCTTTCTTT
NA,NA,TRBJ1-1,TRBV5-4,CASSLATGTVAEAFF,TGTGCCAGCAGCTTGGCAACCGGAACAGTCGCTGAAGCTTTCTTT
NA,NA,TRBJ2-7,TRBV5-6,CASSWGDFAYEQYF,TGTGCCAGCAGTTGGGGGGACTTTGCCTACGAGCAGTACTTC
NA,NA,TRBJ2-7,TRBV5-1,CASSLAAGPRSYEQYF,TGCGCCAGCAGCTTGGCCGCAGGTCCGCGCTCCTACGAGCAGTACTTC
NA,NA,TRBJ1-5,TRBV4-2,CASSQALGPNQPQHF,TGTGCCAGCAGCCAAGCGCTGGGGCCCAATCAGCCCCAGCATTTT
NA,NA,TRBJ2-7,TRBV7-2,CASSTLPLGEQYF,TGTGCCAGCAGCACTCTGCCACTCGGCGAGCAGTACTTC
NA,NA,TRBJ2-2,TRBV2,CASGLGQLNTGELFF,TGTGCCAGCGGGCTAGGACAGCTAAACACCGGGGAGCTGTTTTTT
NA,few,TRBJ2-7,TRBV5-1,CASSAPGLKPSEQYF,TGCGCCAGCAGCGCGCCGGGACTTAAGCCTTCCGAGCAGTACTTC
NA,NA,TRBJ1-1,TRBV30,CAWSVGRVSEAFF,TGTGCCTGGAGTGTAGGGAGGGTGAGTGAAGCTTTCTTT
NA,NA,TRBJ1-1,TRBV2,CASRGTLNTEAFF,TGTGCCAGCCGAGGGACTTTGAACACTGAAGCTTTCTTT
NA,NA,TRBJ2-7,TRBV30,CAWSLSDRYEQYF,TGTGCCTGGAGTCTATCTGACAGATACGAGCAGTACTTC
NA,NA,TRBJ2-7,TRBV6-5,CASSYSGLSSYEQYF,TGTGCCAGCAGTTACTCCGGACTCAGCTCCTACGAGCAGTACTTC
TRBD1,few,TRBJ2-1,TRBV7-9,CASSYRTGSYNEQFF,TGTGCCAGCAGCTACCGGACAGGCTCCTACAATGAGCAGTTCTTC
TRBD1,NA,TRBJ2-7,TRBV27,CASSPGTGQEQYF,TGTGCCAGCAGTCCCGGGACAGGGCAGGAGCAGTACTTC
NA,NA,TRBJ2-2,TRBV30,CAWSVGAPGELFF,TGTGCCTGGAGTGTTGGGGCACCCGGGGAGCTGTTTTTT
NA,once,TRBJ2-7,TRBV5-1,CASSLIMAGGNYEQYF,TGCGCCAGCAGCTTGATAATGGCAGGGGGGAACTACGAGCAGTACTTC
TRBD1,NA,TRBJ1-5,TRBV19,CASSTTGRNQPQHF,TGTGCCAGTAGTACGACAGGGAGAAATCAGCCCCAGCATTTT
NA,many,TRBJ2-7,TRBV4-3,CASSQDQGPTGEQYF,TGCGCCAGCAGCCAAGATCAAGGACCCACGGGAGAGCAGTACTTC
NA,NA,TRBJ1-1,TRBV19,CASSIDAGMNTEAFF,TGTGCCAGTAGTATAGACGCAGGGATGAACACTGAAGCTTTCTTT
TRBD1,NA,TRBJ2-7,TRBV5-6,CASSLPGQGAYEQYF,TGTGCCAGCAGCCTACCAGGACAGGGGGCCTACGAGCAGTACTTC
NA,NA,TRBJ2-1,TRBV11-3,CASSLQGMDEQFF,TGTGCCAGCAGCTTGCAGGGGATGGATGAGCAGTTCTTC
TRBD1,NA,TRBJ1-5,TRBV7-2,CASSFLPDRDQPQHF,TGTGCCAGCAGCTTCCTCCCGGACAGGGATCAGCCCCAGCATTTT
NA,few,TRBJ1-1,TRBV5-6,CASSSSRAGTEAFF,TGTGCCAGCAGCTCGAGTAGGGCGGGCACTGAAGCTTTCTTT
NA,few,TRBJ2-7,TRBV4-3,CASSPSTDSYEQYF,TGCGCCAGCAGCCCCTCGACAGATTCCTACGAGCAGTACTTC
NA,NA,TRBJ2-5,TRBV7-3,CASSLNAGAGETQYF,TGTGCCAGCAGCTTAAACGCGGGGGCGGGAGAGACCCAGTACTTC
NA,NA,TRBJ1-6,TRBV7-9,CASSSGLTNSPLHF,TGTGCCAGCAGCTCTGGACTGACCAATTCACCCCTCCACTTT
TRBD2,few,TRBJ2-1,TRBV7-9,CASSPQGLAGTYNEQFF,TGTGCCAGCAGCCCCCAAGGACTAGCGGGGACCTACAATGAGCAGTTCTTC
NA,NA,TRBJ1-6,TRBV6-5,CASRQGSRLHF,TGTGCCAGCAGACAGGGCTCGCGCCTCCACTTT
NA,NA,TRBJ1-6,TRBV19,CASSTQGTNSPLHF,TGTGCCAGTAGCACGCAGGGTACTAATTCACCCCTCCACTTT
TRBD2,NA,TRBJ2-3,TRBV9,CASSYSGGGADTQYF,TGTGCCAGCAGCTATAGCGGGGGTGGTGCAGATACGCAGTATTTT
NA,NA,TRBJ1-1,TRBV6-1,CASSLSSGRNTEAFF,TGTGCCAGCAGCCTATCCTCGGGGAGGAACACTGAAGCTTTCTTT
NA,once,TRBJ1-5,TRBV19,CASSIATYSNQPQHF,TGTGCCAGTAGTATAGCCACTTATAGCAATCAGCCCCAGCATTTT
TRBD1,NA,TRBJ2-7,TRBV9,CASSVTGADYEQYF,TGTGCCAGCAGCGTCACAGGGGCGGACTACGAGCAGTACTTC
NA,NA,TRBJ2-5,TRBV7-2,CASSKGRVKETQYF,TGTGCCAGCAGCAAGGGCAGGGTAAAGGAGACCCAGTACTTC
NA,once,TRBJ1-5,TRBV23-1,CASSRSSPGSNQPQHF,TGCGCCAGCAGCCGATCTTCCCCAGGATCTAATCAGCCCCAGCATTTT
NA,NA,TRBJ1-1,TRBV6-1,CASSEDREGVAFF,TGTGCCAGCAGTGAAGACAGGGAAGGGGTAGCTTTCTTT
NA,NA,TRBJ1-1,TRBV19,CASRSGGPRNTEAFF,TGTGCCAGTAGGTCCGGGGGGCCTAGGAACACTGAAGCTTTCTTT
TRBD1,NA,TRBJ2-3,TRBV7-9,CASQIQGGTDTQYF,TGTGCCAGCCAAATTCAGGGGGGCACAGATACGCAGTATTTT
NA,NA,TRBJ1-2,TRBV5-4,CASSEAQGGNYGYTF,TGTGCCAGCAGCGAAGCACAGGGAGGGAACTATGGCTACACCTTC